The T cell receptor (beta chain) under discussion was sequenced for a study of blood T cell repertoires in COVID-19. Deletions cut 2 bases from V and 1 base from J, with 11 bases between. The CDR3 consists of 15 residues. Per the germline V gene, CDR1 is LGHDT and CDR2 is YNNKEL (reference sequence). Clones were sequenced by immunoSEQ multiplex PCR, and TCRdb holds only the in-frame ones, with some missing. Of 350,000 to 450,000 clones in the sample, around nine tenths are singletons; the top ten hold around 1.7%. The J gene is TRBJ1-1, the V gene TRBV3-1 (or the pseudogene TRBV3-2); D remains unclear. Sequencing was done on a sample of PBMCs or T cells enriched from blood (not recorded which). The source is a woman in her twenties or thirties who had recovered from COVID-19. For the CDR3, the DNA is TGTGCCAGCAGCCAAAACCGGGAACCGAACACTGAAGCTTTCTTT. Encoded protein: CASSQNREPNTEAFF.